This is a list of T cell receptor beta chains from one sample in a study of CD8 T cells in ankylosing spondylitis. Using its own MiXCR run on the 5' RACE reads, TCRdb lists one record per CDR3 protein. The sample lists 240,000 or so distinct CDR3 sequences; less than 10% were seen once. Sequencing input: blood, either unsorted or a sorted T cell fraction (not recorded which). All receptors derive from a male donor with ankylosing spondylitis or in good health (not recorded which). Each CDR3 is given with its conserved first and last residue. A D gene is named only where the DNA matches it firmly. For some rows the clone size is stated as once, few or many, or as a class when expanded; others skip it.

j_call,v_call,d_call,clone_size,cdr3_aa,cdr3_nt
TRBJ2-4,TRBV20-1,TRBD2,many,CSARDLGGKDIQYF,TGCAGTGCTAGAGATCTCGGGGGGAAGGACATTCAGTACTTC
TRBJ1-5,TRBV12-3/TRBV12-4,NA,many,CASTHRVEGQPQHF,TGTGCCAGCACCCACAGGGTGGAGGGTCAGCCCCAGCATTTT
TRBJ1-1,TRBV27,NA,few,CAIRGLGTEAFF,TGTGCCATCAGGGGTTTGGGCACTGAAGCTTTCTTT
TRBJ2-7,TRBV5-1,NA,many,CASSPRDGNSYEQYF,TGCGCCAGCAGCCCTAGGGACGGTAACTCCTACGAGCAGTACTTC
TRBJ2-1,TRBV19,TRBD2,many,CASSATSGTYNEQFF,TGTGCCAGTAGTGCGACTAGCGGCACCTACAATGAGCAGTTCTTC
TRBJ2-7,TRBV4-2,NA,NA,CASSQGTPGDYSEQYF,TGTGCCAGCAGCCAAGGGACTCCAGGGGACTACTCCGAGCAGTACTTC
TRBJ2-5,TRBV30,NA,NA,CAWSLGESQYF,TGTGCCTGGAGCCTGGGGGAGTCCCAGTACTTC
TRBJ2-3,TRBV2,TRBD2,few,CASMRDYSSDTQYF,TGTGCCAGCATGAGGGACTACAGCTCAGATACGCAGTATTTT
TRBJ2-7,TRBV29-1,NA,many,CSVVFRDRSSYEQYF,TGCAGCGTTGTCTTCCGGGACCGATCGTCCTACGAGCAGTACTTC
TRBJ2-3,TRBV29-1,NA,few,CSVLLGRTDTQYF,TGCAGCGTATTACTGGGGCGCACAGATACGCAGTATTTT
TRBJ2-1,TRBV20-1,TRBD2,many,CSATRLAGGFNEQFF,TGCAGTGCTACAAGACTAGCGGGGGGATTCAATGAGCAGTTCTTC
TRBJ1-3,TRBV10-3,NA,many,CAIGSGNTIYF,TGTGCCATCGGATCCGGAAACACCATATATTTT
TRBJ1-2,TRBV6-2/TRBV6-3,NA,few,CASTQGRAVEGYTF,TGTGCCAGCACCCAGGGCCGGGCGGTGGAAGGCTACACCTTC
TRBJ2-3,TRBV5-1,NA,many,CASSLDPGTTDTQYF,TGCGCCAGCAGCTTGGATCCGGGGACCACAGATACGCAGTATTTT
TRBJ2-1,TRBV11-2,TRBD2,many,CASSLDLAGVYNEQFF,TGTGCCAGCAGCTTAGATCTAGCGGGGGTCTACAATGAGCAGTTCTTC
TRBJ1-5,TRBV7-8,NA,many,CASSLQTGEYQPQHF,TGTGCCAGCAGCTTACAGACAGGAGAGTATCAGCCCCAGCATTTT
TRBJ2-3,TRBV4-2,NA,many,CASSQRTETDTQYF,TGTGCCAGCAGCCAACGGACAGAGACAGATACGCAGTATTTT
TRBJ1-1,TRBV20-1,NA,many,CSAFPSGRVNTEAFF,TGCAGTGCTTTTCCTTCGGGCAGGGTTAACACTGAAGCTTTCTTT
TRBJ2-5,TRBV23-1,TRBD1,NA,CARGQRTETQYF,TGCGCCAGGGGACAGCGGACGGAGACCCAGTACTTC
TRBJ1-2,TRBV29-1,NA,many,CSVAGNLDVRYGYTF,TGCAGCGTTGCCGGGAACCTTGACGTACGCTATGGCTACACCTTC
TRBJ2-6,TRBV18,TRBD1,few,CASSPTGNKAGANVLTF,TGTGCCAGCTCACCGACAGGGAATAAAGCTGGGGCCAACGTCCTGACTTTC
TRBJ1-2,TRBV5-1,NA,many,CASSTDGAYGYTF,TGCGCCAGCAGCACGGACGGAGCATATGGCTACACCTTC
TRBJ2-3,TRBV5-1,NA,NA,CASSPSGPTSTDTQYF,TGCGCCAGCAGTCCGAGCGGGCCCACTAGCACAGATACGCAGTATTTT
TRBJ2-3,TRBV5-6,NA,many,CASSLATERDTQYF,TGTGCCAGCAGCTTGGCGACAGAGAGGGATACGCAGTATTTT
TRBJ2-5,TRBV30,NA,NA,CAWSVWGPKTQYF,TGTGCCTGGAGTGTGTGGGGGCCAAAGACCCAGTACTTC
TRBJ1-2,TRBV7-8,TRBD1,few,CASSLMGQGHSGYTF,TGTGCCAGCAGCCTAATGGGACAGGGTCACTCTGGCTACACCTTC
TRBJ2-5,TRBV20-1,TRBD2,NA,CSVFGEVAGGPQETQYF,TGCAGTGTCTTTGGCGAAGTTGCGGGAGGTCCCCAAGAGACCCAGTACTTC
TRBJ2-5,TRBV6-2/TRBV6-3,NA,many,CASSYDNLRKTQYF,TGTGCCAGCAGTTACGATAATCTTAGGAAGACCCAGTACTTC
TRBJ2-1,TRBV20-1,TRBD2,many,CSARGGTSGRAKRVDEQFF,TGCAGTGCTAGGGGGGGGACTAGCGGGAGGGCCAAGCGAGTTGATGAGCAGTTCTTC
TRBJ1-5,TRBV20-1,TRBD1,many,CSARQGPSNQPQHF,TGCAGTGCAAGACAGGGACCTAGCAATCAGCCCCAGCATTTT
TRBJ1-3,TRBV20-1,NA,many,CSARTGRDSGNTIYF,TGCAGTGCAAGGACCGGGCGCGACTCTGGAAACACCATATATTTT
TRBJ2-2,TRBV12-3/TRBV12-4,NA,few,CASKPDGENTGELFF,TGTGCCAGCAAACCCGACGGTGAGAACACCGGGGAGCTGTTTTTT
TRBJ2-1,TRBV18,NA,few,CASSPQTVNYNEQFF,TGTGCCAGCTCACCACAAACAGTTAACTACAATGAGCAGTTCTTC
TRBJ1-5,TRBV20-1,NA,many,CSARRGLEPPQHF,TGCAGTGCTAGACGAGGGCTCGAGCCGCCCCAGCATTTT
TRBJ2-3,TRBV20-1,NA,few,CSAHRGGADTQYF,TGCAGTGCCCACAGGGGGGGCGCAGATACGCAGTATTTT
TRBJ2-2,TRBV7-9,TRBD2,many,CASSPTGGSNTGELFF,TGTGCCAGCAGCCCTACGGGGGGGTCGAACACCGGGGAGCTGTTTTTT
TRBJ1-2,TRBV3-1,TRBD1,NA,CASSPSPDRGQGYTF,TGTGCCAGCAGCCCGAGCCCGGACAGGGGGCAAGGCTACACCTTC
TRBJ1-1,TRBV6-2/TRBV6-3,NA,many,CASSYKGRGTEAFF,TGTGCCAGCAGTTATAAGGGCCGGGGCACTGAAGCTTTCTTT
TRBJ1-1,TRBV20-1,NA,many,CSPGGSNTEAFF,TGCAGTCCGGGGGGGTCGAACACTGAAGCTTTCTTT
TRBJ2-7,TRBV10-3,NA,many,CAISAQRGPEYF,TGTGCCATCAGTGCACAACGAGGGCCGGAGTACTTC
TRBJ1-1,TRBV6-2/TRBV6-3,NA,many,CASSYAGRTTEAFF,TGTGCCAGCAGTTACGCCGGACGGACCACTGAAGCTTTCTTT
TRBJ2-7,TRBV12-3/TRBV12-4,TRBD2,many,CASSLNAGEYEQYF,TGTGCCAGCAGTTTAAATGCGGGGGAGTACGAGCAGTACTTC
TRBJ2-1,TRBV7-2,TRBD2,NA,CASSYTSGGFNEQFF,TGTGCCAGCAGCTACACTAGCGGGGGTTTCAATGAGCAGTTCTTC